The present T cell receptor beta chain was sequenced within a study of T cells in Graves' hyperthyroidism and ophthalmopathy. A patient was excluded if there was uncontrolled infection, other autoimmune disease, pregnancy or lactation. Study-level results: The model made its ophthalmopathy prediction, and onset followed a median 6.5 months later. From stable hyperthyroidism, ophthalmopathy was separated by a 13 V-J model.

Amplified TCR beta CDR3 regions came from RNA transcripts. The HTBI primer set was used in a first-round RT-PCR of the TCR CDR3. A single record per CDR3 protein comes from TCRdb applying MiXCR to the multiplex PCR reads. This table has 550,000 to 600,000 distinct CDR3 sequences, about 45% appearing once. CDR1 is SNHLY, CDR2 FYNNEI, per germline. The CDR3 is 13 amino acids. Trimming took off 8 bases at V and 2 bases at J, with 13 bases between the two ends. On this clonotype itself: Its antigen is unknown.

The J gene is TRBJ2-7, the V gene TRBV2; D possibly corresponds to TRBD2 (6 bases). This clonotype originated in an adult woman with Graves' disease, either hyperthyroidism or ophthalmopathy (not recorded which). Sequencing was performed on peripheral blood or thyroid tissue (not recorded which). DNA of the CDR3: TGTGCCAGCTCACGGACTAAACCCTACGAGCAGTACTTC. It specifies CASSRTKPYEQYF.